The entry below gives a single T cell receptor beta chain sequence along with its context. This clone was detected a few times. The clone's antigen remains unknown. No base quality information exists; no much larger clone differs at one position. Enrolling through a virtual design, the prospective study's participants ranged in age from roughly 18 to 95 years and lived across about two dozen United States geographic areas. Cohort assignment in the prospective study relied on participant-reported clinical history from a screening survey and a study questionnaire. Recovered participants in ImmuneRACE Cohort 3 were defined as having two consecutive negative NP/OP PCR tests, clearance from a healthcare professional, or resolution of symptoms. Each participant in the prospective study had whole blood, serum and a nasopharyngeal or oropharyngeal swab collected by mobile phlebotomists. Over a roughly two-month period, participants in the prospective study had the option of providing additional blood draws and questionnaires. Before DNA extraction, blood samples from the prospective study were shipped at room temperature or frozen.

The data are from a study of blood T cell repertoires in COVID-19 (dated by TCRdb to 2019 to 2021). With regard to the full study: Samples covering the acute and convalescent phases of COVID-19 were provided by collaborators in the United States, Italy and Spain. The material from the prospective study consisted of cDNA or gDNA derived from T cells, B-cell-depleted T cells, or PBMCs. The dataset comprised deeply sampled blood TCRbeta repertoires from subjects exposed to, actively infected with, or recovered from COVID-19. The repertoires were made available in a free public database intended to serve as a resource for research on the immune response to SARS-CoV-2. Samples came from the ongoing ImmuneRACE study (first 160 participants) plus 1,254 subjects from 6 global collaborators. The sample metadata nearly always contained a de-identified subject ID, COVID-19 status, age in years and sex. Where HLA class I and class II types were available, the types were taken from metadata supplied by the sample provider, not from assay-based typing. Here is what the overall study found, with its caveats: Clinical and demographic metadata were provided uncurated, with the amount varying by source and participant.

The immunoSEQ Assay, a bias-controlled multiplex PCR, was used to amplify TCRbeta CDR3 regions from genomic DNA. In the original analysis: The number of nucleated cells in each sample was estimated from the amplification of reference gene primers within the assay. Sequence reads were collapsed and filtered to measure the absolute abundance of every unique TCRbeta CDR3 rearrangement. Productive Simpson clonality was computed per sample as the square root of Simpson's diversity index over productive rearrangements. TCRdb re-hosts the immuneACCESS table, in-frame sequences only. Its copies lack some clones; in the studies checked, an unresolved V gene accounts for under half of them, and the cause for the rest is not known. V and J calls plus clone size are reproduced from that table; the DNA served to infer D and trimming. The sample table records around 250,000 clones; approximately 85% of these occur just once. 1.5% to 2% of the sample comes from the top ten.

Per the germline V gene, SQVTM is the CDR1 and ANQGSEA is the CDR2. The CDR3, cysteine through phenylalanine, is 14 amino acids long. CDR3 DNA is the only sequence kept; it has 42 bases, read in frame from the first base. The junction shows trimming of 6 bases on V and 2 bases on J, and the gene matches do not reach 7 bases of it. The sequence came from a woman between 50 and 59 years old who had recovered from COVID-19. This chain joins TRBV29-1 to TRBJ1-5; TRBD1 aligns with 7 central bases. The specimen was PBMCs or T cells enriched from blood (not recorded which). In nucleotide form, the sequence is TGCAGCGTGGGTCAGGGGGTTGGCAATCAGCCCCAGCATTTT. Its protein reads: CSVGQGVGNQPQHF. Full variable domain (CDR3 extended with the reference TRBV29-1 and TRBJ1-5 proteins): SAVISQKPSRDICQRGTSLTIQCQVDSQVTMMFWYRQQPGQSLTLIATANQGSEATYESGFVIDKFPISRPNLTFSTLTVSNMSPEDSSIYLCSVGQGVGNQPQHFGDGTRLSIL.